Shown below are 26 T cell receptor beta chains from a single sample sequenced in a study of shared clonotypes between healthy human individuals. Data came from immunoSEQ multiplex PCR; TCRdb stores just in-frame clones and leaves some out. Here the sample spans some 2,500,000 clones, approximately 94% being singletons. Sequencing was done on a sample of naive CD4+ T cells from PBMCs. Subset in this sample: CD45RA+ positively selected. These receptors all come from a man younger than 30 in good health. Some clones in this sample may be carry-over from other donors' samples.

The chain joins TRBV19 to TRBJ1-5; the D gene is possibly TRBD1 (5 bases). V was pared by 5 bases and J by 6 bases, with 11 bases between. The germline V gene has CDR1 LNHDA and CDR2 SQIVND (reference sequence). The CDR3 spans 13 residues. This CDR3 is CASSEQEGQPQHF. The CDR3 nucleotides are TGTGCCAGTAGTGAACAGGAGGGTCAGCCCCAGCATTTT.

The rearrangement links TRBV5-4 to TRBJ2-7; D tentatively reads TRBD1 or TRBD2 (6 bases each). The CDR3 loop spans 16 amino acids. Trimming stripped 4 bases from V and 4 bases from J, with 21 bases between. Germline CDR1 SGHNT, CDR2 YYREEE (reference sequence). For the CDR3, the DNA is TGTGCCAGCAGCCGGGGGTGGGGGCAGGGAGGTTACGAGCAGTACTTC. Protein sequence: CASSRGWGQGGYEQYF.

The gene calls are TRBV5-6 and TRBJ1-1, with unresolved D. Between the trimmed V and J ends, which lost 1 base and 3 bases, there was a span of 16 bases. This CDR3 is 16 amino acids long. The germline gives CDR1 SGHDT, CDR2 YYEEEE. CDR3 DNA sequence: TGTGCCAGCAGCTTGTACGCAGGCCGACCGGACACTGAAGCTTTCTTT. Translation: CASSLYAGRPDTEAFF.

To note about this clone: The sample carries other DNA sequences with the same CDR3. The chain links TRBV29-1 to TRBJ2-5; a weak D match, TRBD2 (6 bases). CDR1 SQVTM and CDR2 ANQGSEA come from the germline V gene. The germline V and J ends were trimmed by 4 bases and 2 bases, with 8 bases remaining between them. The CDR3 is 12 residues long. The CDR3 loop is CSVGRAQETQYF. In DNA, the CDR3 is TGCAGCGTTGGGAGGGCTCAAGAGACCCAGTACTTC.

Details on this clone: In the same sample, other DNA sequences code for this CDR3. The chain has TRBV30 and TRBJ1-1, with D unresolved. Germline loops: CDR1 GTSNPN, CDR2 SVGIG (reference sequence). The germline V and J ends were trimmed by 2 bases and 0 bases, with 7 bases remaining between them. The CDR3 is made up of 13 amino acids. CDR3 loop: CAWSRGLNTEAFF. The CDR3 nucleotides read TGTGCCTGGAGTAGAGGGTTGAACACTGAAGCTTTCTTT.

CDR3 bases: TGTGCCAGCAAGGGAGTCAATGAGCAGTTCTTC. Its translation is CASKGVNEQFF. V gene TRBV2 combines with J gene TRBJ2-1, with D perhaps matching TRBD2 (5 bases). Germline values: CDR1 SNHLY, CDR2 FYNNEI. With 7 bases removed from V and 6 bases from J, the gap between germline ends came to 7 bases. The CDR3 totals 11 residues.

CDR3 in DNA: TGTGCCACCTGCAGAGGGGGCGCTTCTGGGGCCAACGTCCTGACTTTC. It is translated as CATCRGGASGANVLTF. The rearrangement uses TRBV28 and TRBJ2-6, with TRBD1 matching 7 bases. The CDR3 runs 16 residues. Trimming cost V 10 bases and J 1 base; bases outside gene matches: 10. The V gene's germline CDR1 is MDHEN and CDR2 SYDVKM. Based on the CDR3 plus reference TRBV28 and TRBJ2-6, the full variable domain is DVKVTQSSRYLVKRTGEKVFLECVQDMDHENMFWYRQDPGLGLRLIYFSYDVKMKEKGDIPEGYSVSREKKERFSLILESASTNQTSMYLCATCRGGASGANVLTFGAGSRLTVL.

The chain carries TRBV5-8 and TRBJ2-7, with 7 bases matching TRBD1. This CDR3 contains 17 residues. With V trimmed by 2 bases and J by 2 bases, 13 bases remained unmatched. The germline gives CDR1 SGHTS, CDR2 YDEGEE. DNA of the CDR3: TGTGCCAGCAGCTTAACGCCCGGGACAGATTCCCCCTACGAGCAGTACTTC. It codes for CASSLTPGTDSPYEQYF.

The rearrangement uses TRBV2 and TRBJ2-7; tentatively, D is TRBD2 (5 bases). This CDR3 contains 14 residues. CDR1 is SNHLY and CDR2 is FYNNEI in the germline V gene. Trimming shortened V by 7 bases and J by 6 bases, and 19 bases separated the two germline ends. CDR3: CASNRIGGSAEQYF. In DNA, the CDR3 is TGTGCCAGCAACCGAATTGGAGGCTCGGCCGAGCAGTACTTC.

The CDR3 DNA reads TGTGCCAGCAGCCCTGACAGGGGGTTCAACATTCAGTACTTC. It is translated as CASSPDRGFNIQYF. The chain joins TRBV7-2 to TRBJ2-4, with 9 bases aligning to TRBD1. Germline trimming cut 5 bases from V and 7 bases from J; bases unmatched to any gene: 6. The V gene's germline CDR1 is SGHTA and CDR2 FQGNSA. This CDR3 is built from 14 residues.

The V gene is TRBV18, the J gene TRBJ1-2; no reliable D call. The germline V gene has CDR1 KGHSH and CDR2 LQKENI. The germline V and J ends were trimmed by 2 bases and 1 base, with 11 bases remaining between them. This CDR3 has 15 amino acids. The chain's CDR3 is CASSPIDRLNYGYTF. CDR3 nucleotide sequence: TGTGCCAGCTCACCAATAGACCGTCTTAACTATGGCTACACCTTC.

The chain uses TRBV29-1 and TRBJ1-2; unclear D gene. Germline V lookup: CDR1 SQVTM, CDR2 ANQGSEA. The length of the CDR3 is 13 residues. V gave up 8 bases and J gave up 3 bases, with 16 bases separating them. The CDR3 loop reads CSFSTPGDYGYTF. As DNA, the CDR3 is TGCAGCTTTTCGACCCCCGGGGACTATGGCTACACCTTC.

The chain has TRBV28 and TRBJ2-6; perhaps TRBD1 as D (6 bases). Germline V gene data show CDR1 as MDHEN and CDR2 as SYDVKM. The length of the CDR3 is 15 residues. V shed 2 bases and J shed 12 bases, with 17 bases lying between them. The CDR3 sequence: CASSLGGQLVGVLTF. CDR3 in DNA: TGTGCCAGCAGTTTAGGGGGCCAACTAGTCGGCGTCCTGACTTTC.

This clone was seen only once. The genes are TRBV6-5 and TRBJ2-5, with 9 bases matching TRBD2. The V segment lost 2 bases and the J segment 1 base; nucleotides outside the gene matches: 5. The CDR3 runs to 16 residues. Germline V gene data show CDR1 as MNHEY and CDR2 as SVGAGI. The CDR3 nucleotides are TGTGCCAGCAGTTACACCATGACTAGCGGCCAAGAGACCCAGTACTTC. This codes for CASSYTMTSGQETQYF.

V is TRBV19 and J is TRBJ2-5, with TRBD1 matching over 9 bases. Unmatched junction bases numbered 6, after V lost 4 bases and J lost 0 bases. In germline, CDR1 is LNHDA, CDR2 SQIVND (reference sequence). This CDR3 is built from 16 residues. The CDR3 loop is CASSTWTGAHQETQYF. The CDR3 DNA reads as TGTGCCAGTAGTACCTGGACAGGGGCACACCAAGAGACCCAGTACTTC.

This chain uses TRBV2 with TRBJ1-3, with D hard to call. The CDR3 length is 13 residues. Germline V gene sequence: CDR1 SNHLY, CDR2 FYNNEI. V was pared by 10 bases and J by 4 bases, with 14 bases between. The CDR3 nucleotides read TGTGCCACCTCGACTCACGTGGGAAACACCATATATTTT. As protein: CATSTHVGNTIYF.

The rearrangement uses TRBV27 and TRBJ2-7, with 11 bases aligning to TRBD2. CDR1 MNHEY and CDR2 SMNVEV come from the germline V gene (reference sequence). CDR3 length equals 17 residues. V shed 4 bases, J shed 4 bases, and the junction held 12 bases outside the gene matches. CDR3 DNA: TGTGCCAGCAGTTCCTTCAATTCCGGGACTAGCGGATACGAGCAGTACTTC. It is translated as CASSSFNSGTSGYEQYF.

J is TRBJ2-1 and V is TRBV28; no definite D call. CDR3 length: 19 amino acids. With 6 bases removed from V and 3 bases from J, the gap between germline ends came to 27 bases. In germline, CDR1 is MDHEN, CDR2 SYDVKM. The CDR3 region is CASSAWSVEPGPHYNEQFF. The CDR3, as DNA: TGTGCCAGCAGCGCTTGGTCCGTAGAACCGGGCCCTCACTACAATGAGCAGTTCTTC. Variable domain in full (rest from reference TRBV28 and TRBJ2-1): DVKVTQSSRYLVKRTGEKVFLECVQDMDHENMFWYRQDPGLGLRLIYFSYDVKMKEKGDIPEGYSVSREKKERFSLILESASTNQTSMYLCASSAWSVEPGPHYNEQFFGPGTRLTVL.

Note on this clone: The sample contains more than one DNA sequence encoding this CDR3. V and J are TRBV18 and TRBJ2-1; the D gene is possibly TRBD1 (5 bases). Trimming cost V 2 bases and J 3 bases, with 11 bases left between them. The CDR3 runs 15 residues. Germline V gene data show CDR1 as KGHSH and CDR2 as LQKENI. The DNA for the CDR3 is TGTGCCAGCTCACCATTGGCAGGGAACTACAATGAGCAGTTCTTC. As protein: CASSPLAGNYNEQFF.

The V and J genes are TRBV5-1 and TRBJ2-6; perhaps TRBD2 as D (6 bases). The CDR3 loop spans 18 amino acids. Germline V gene sequence: CDR1 SGHRS, CDR2 YFSETQ. With 4 bases removed from V and 0 bases from J, the gap between germline ends came to 17 bases. CDR3 DNA: TGCGCCAGCAGCCCCTCGGAGGGCCGGAGCTCTGGGGCCAACGTCCTGACTTTC. It translates to CASSPSEGRSSGANVLTF.

The chain recombines TRBV11-2 with TRBJ1-1; D unclear. The V gene's germline CDR1 is SGHAT and CDR2 FQNNGV. The V gene lost 6 bases and the J gene lost 6 bases, with 17 bases spanning the gap. This CDR3 is built from 14 residues. The CDR3 DNA reads TGTGCCAGCAGGCCCGCGGGGATAGCAGCTGAAGCTTTCTTT. The encoded protein is CASRPAGIAAEAFF.

This chain connects TRBV5-4 to TRBJ2-7; no reliable D call. Trimming removed 4 bases at V and 0 bases at J, with 14 bases between. The germline V gene has CDR1 SGHNT and CDR2 YYREEE (reference sequence). The CDR3 totals 15 residues. The CDR3 region has the DNA TGTGCCAGCAGCACCGTTGACGGAAGCTCCTACGAGCAGTACTTC. This encodes CASSTVDGSSYEQYF.

Turning to this clone: This CDR3 is also generated by other DNA sequences in the sample. V and J are TRBV18 and TRBJ1-2, with D perhaps matching TRBD1 (6 bases). Germline V gene sequence: CDR1 KGHSH, CDR2 LQKENI. V was pared by 3 bases and J by 3 bases, with 11 bases between. CDR3 length equals 14 residues. The chain's CDR3 is CASSPTDRDYGYTF. The CDR3, as DNA: TGTGCCAGCTCACCCACGGACAGAGACTATGGCTACACCTTC.

This CDR3 reads CASSGTPWGYGYTF. The CDR3 DNA follows: TGTGCCAGCAGCGGGACACCTTGGGGCTATGGCTACACCTTC. This rearrangement joins TRBV9 to TRBJ1-2; D may be TRBD1 (5 bases). This CDR3 is 14 amino acids long. Trimming removed 3 bases at V and 4 bases at J, with 13 bases between. Germline CDR1 SGDLS, CDR2 YYNGEE.

The chain carries TRBV18 and TRBJ1-2, with 9 bases lining up with TRBD1. Trimming removed 4 bases from V and 2 bases from J; junction bases left unmatched: 14. Germline CDR1 is KGHSH and CDR2 is LQKENI. This CDR3 has 18 amino acids. CDR3 coding DNA: TGTGCCAGCTCACGCGGACCGACTCGGACAGGGGACAACTATGGCTACACCTTC. As protein: CASSRGPTRTGDNYGYTF.

A single count supports this clone. This sample also contains other DNA sequences that code for the same CDR3. J is TRBJ2-2 and V is TRBV19; D may be TRBD1 (6 bases). The CDR3 extends over 14 amino acids. CDR1 and CDR2 (germline): LNHDA, SQIVND (reference sequence). Trimming took off 5 bases at V and 2 bases at J, with 9 bases between the two ends. Written as DNA, the CDR3 is TGTGCCAGTAGTCCAGGGGCTAACACCGGGGAGCTGTTTTTT. This codes for CASSPGANTGELFF.